This TCR beta chain stems from a study of blood T cell repertoires in COVID-19. Study-level background: PBMCs, B-cell-depleted T cells, or T cells provided the cDNA or gDNA that made up the material.

Profiled with immunoSEQ multiplex PCR; TCRdb holds only in-frame clones, not every one. The sample includes 250,000 to 300,000 clones, 90% of them seen just once. CDR1 is SGHRS, CDR2 YFSETQ, per germline. After removal of 3 bases from V and 7 bases from J, the junction contained 11 bases not matched to a gene. CDR3 length equals 15 residues. Input material: peripheral blood. The rearrangement links TRBV5-1 to TRBJ1-1, with TRBD1 matching 8 bases. This receptor was taken from a woman aged 55 to 70 with COVID-19, enrolled during active disease. The CDR3 nucleotides read TGCGCCAGCAGCTCAACAGGGGGGTCTGTCGGTGAAGCTTTCTTT. Its protein is CASSSTGGSVGEAFF.